The sample holds a few counts of the clone carrying this TCR beta chain. The antigen is not known. These data come from a study of T-cell reconstitution after alpha-beta-depleted transplantation in children. Study-level points and caveats: T-cell numbers and diversity, one year after transplant, stemmed largely from T cells that were newly produced. Reportedly, alpha-beta T cells present about two months post-transplant originated from several hundred expanded clones of graft origin.

Researchers prepared the TCRbeta library using unique molecular identifiers, the study reports. TCRdb analysed the PCR reads with MiXCR anew, one entry per CDR3 protein. The sample holds around 370,000 distinct CDR3 sequences, 15% to 20% seen once. V gave up 4 bases and J gave up 2 bases, with 10 bases separating them. Looked up from germline, CDR1 is SGDLS and CDR2 is YYNGEE. The CDR3 is 14 residues long. Sequenced here: PBMCs, mostly from graft donor cells, sampled 360 days after TCRalphabeta/CD19-depleted stem cell transplant. This clonotype was sampled from a male patient between 2 and 10 years old who had a stem cell transplant for acute lymphoblastic leukemia, so the T cells may come from the graft donor. The chain links TRBV9 to TRBJ2-1, with D perhaps TRBD2 (5 bases). CDR3 DNA: TGTGCCAGCAGCCTCGAAGCGGCCTACAATGAGCAGTTCTTC. Translation gives CASSLEAAYNEQFF.